This T cell receptor beta chain was identified in a study of spatial heterogeneity in lung cancer. There are a few counts of this clonotype. Germline CDR1 is SNHLY and CDR2 is FYNNEI. Between the trimmed V and J ends, which lost 4 bases and 4 bases, there was a span of 16 bases. The CDR3 spans 15 residues. TCRdb re-called the 5' RACE reads with MiXCR, one entry per CDR3 protein. The sample holds tens of thousands of distinct CDR3 sequences; 3% to 3.5% are singletons and the top ten take around 34%. As to time point: sample taken at primary tumor resection. This specimen was normal lung tissue next to the tumor, taken at surgery. The receptor was isolated from a male donor with early-stage non-small cell lung cancer. This chain connects TRBV2 to TRBJ1-1; the D gene is possibly TRBD1 (5 bases). The chain's CDR3 is CASSGQLGAFTEAFF. CDR3 sequence (DNA): TGTGCCAGCAGTGGCCAATTAGGGGCGTTCACTGAAGCTTTCTTT.